This T cell receptor (beta chain) was recovered during a study of OX40 agonist ivuxolimab in advanced cancers. For context, the study as a whole: Ivuxolimab was a fully human IgG2 agonistic monoclonal antibody targeting the costimulatory receptor OX40 (CD134). Intravenous ivuxolimab was administered to patients every 2 weeks at six dose levels: 0.01, 0.1, 0.3, 1.5, 3 and 10 mg/kg. Of the roughly 52 dose-escalation patients, hepatocellular carcinoma was present in 19, melanoma in around 15, renal cell carcinoma in 9 and head and neck cancer in 9. In the dose-escalation cohort, approximately 82% of patients were male, and the mean age was approximately 60 years, with a range of roughly 20 to 80. Patients were allowed to have had prior anti-PD-1, anti-PD-L1 or anti-CTLA-4 therapy, and around 37% of the dose-escalation patients had previously received checkpoint inhibitors. Partial responses occurred in three dose-escalation patients, of whom one had hepatocellular carcinoma and two had cutaneous melanoma. Peripheral TCRbeta sequencing aimed to test whether ivuxolimab altered TCR sequence diversity and caused clonal T-cell expansion. The monotherapy dose-escalation portion (N ≈ 52 patients) of the phase I ivuxolimab trial is reported in the paper.

The full study reports these points: After ivuxolimab, more expanded clones were found on average in CD8+ T cells than in CD4+ T cells. The antigen specificity of the clonally expanded peripheral T cells was not determined. Clonal expansion of both CD4+ and CD8+ blood T cells was observed from baseline to week 6 at doses 0.1 to 3.0 mg/kg. In the 0.1-3.0 mg/kg groups, partial responders had among the lowest normalized peripheral clonal expansion, particularly in CD8+ T cells. Low levels of normalized T-cell clonal expansion were also seen in some patients who did not respond.

The trial excluded patients who had a history of autoimmune disease or who were on systemic immunosuppression. Peripheral blood for TCR sequencing was drawn from every dose cohort at baseline, at cycle 4 day 1 and at cycle 7 day 1. The samples were drawn from a first-in-human, open-label, multicenter phase I dose-escalation trial of ivuxolimab. Adults with locally advanced or metastatic melanoma, renal cell, hepatocellular, or head and neck squamous cell carcinoma were enrolled in the trial. Before TCR sequencing, CD4+ and CD8+ T cells were separately sorted from peripheral blood. Taken from cysteine to phenylalanine, the CDR3 has 13 residues. The retained sequence is limited to the CDR3, 39 bases, with the frame set at the first base. The germline V gene (reference sequence) specifies SEHNR as CDR1 and FQNEAQ as CDR2. About this clone: Its antigen is still unknown. At one of its ends the junction is not consistent with the germline gene, which may arise from a read error. Other DNA sequences in the sample encode the same CDR3.

To sequence the TCRbeta CDR3 region, genomic DNA was isolated from the sorted cells. The immunoSEQ Assay was used for sequencing of TCRbeta CDR3 regions. This immuneACCESS table, as held by TCRdb, lists in-frame sequences with V and J called but not all clones. Of the missing ones, under half trace to an unresolved V gene in checked studies; the others have no known cause. Here the sample has 50,000 to 70,000 clones; about 94% occur a single time. The top ten constitute under 20% of the sample. The material was CD4+ or CD8+ T cells sorted from blood, obtained in a trial of the OX40 agonist ivuxolimab. In this chain, TRBV7-9 is recombined with TRBJ2-7, with the D segment identity uncertain. The TCR originated in an adult with an advanced solid tumor such as melanoma, head and neck, liver or kidney cancer. The CDR3 corresponds to CASSLESSYEQYF. The DNA sequence reads TGTGCCAGTAGCTTAGAGAGCTCCTACGAGCAGTACTTC.